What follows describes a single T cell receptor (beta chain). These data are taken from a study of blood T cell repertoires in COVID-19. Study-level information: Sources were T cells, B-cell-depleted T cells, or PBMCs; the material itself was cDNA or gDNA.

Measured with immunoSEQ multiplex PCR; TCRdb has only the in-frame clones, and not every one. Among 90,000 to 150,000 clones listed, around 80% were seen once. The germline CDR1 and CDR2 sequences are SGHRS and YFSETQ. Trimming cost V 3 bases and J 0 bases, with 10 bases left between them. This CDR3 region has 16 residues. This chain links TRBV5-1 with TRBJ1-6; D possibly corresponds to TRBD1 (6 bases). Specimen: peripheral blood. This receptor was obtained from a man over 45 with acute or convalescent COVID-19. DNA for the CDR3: TGCGCCAGCAGCTCCAGGGGCAGCTCCTATAATTCACCCCTCCACTTT. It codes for CASSSRGSSYNSPLHF.